This record looks at one TCR beta chain sequence and its context. This table comes from immunoSEQ multiplex PCR, and its TCRdb copy is limited to in-frame clones, with some not included. This sample has approximately 100,000 clones, with roughly 86% found just once. V was clipped by 4 bases and J by 8 bases; unmatched bases: 7. Germline values: CDR1 MDHEN, CDR2 SYDVKM. The length of the CDR3 is 15 residues. This sample stems from a study of blood T cell repertoires in COVID-19. Turning to the study itself: Nucleic acid was either cDNA or gDNA, and it came from T cells, B-cell-depleted T cells, or PBMCs.

V is TRBV28 and J is TRBJ1-6, with 8 nucleotides matching TRBD1. Sequencing was performed on peripheral blood. The receptor was derived from a woman aged 30 to 39 with acute or convalescent COVID-19. The CDR3 bases are TGTGCCAGCAGTTCCCTCCGGACAGGGCATTCACCCCTCCACTTT. Translated, it gives CASSSLRTGHSPLHF.